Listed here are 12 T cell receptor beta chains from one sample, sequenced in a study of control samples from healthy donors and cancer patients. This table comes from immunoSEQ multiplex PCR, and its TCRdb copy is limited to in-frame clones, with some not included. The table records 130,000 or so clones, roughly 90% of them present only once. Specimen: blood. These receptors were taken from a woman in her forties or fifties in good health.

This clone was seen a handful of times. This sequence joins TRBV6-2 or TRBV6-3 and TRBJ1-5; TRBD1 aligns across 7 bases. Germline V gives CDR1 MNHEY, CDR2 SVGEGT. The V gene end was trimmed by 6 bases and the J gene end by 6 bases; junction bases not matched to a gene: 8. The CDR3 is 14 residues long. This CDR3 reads CASSQRGQVQPQHF. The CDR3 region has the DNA TGTGCCAGCAGCCAAAGAGGACAGGTTCAGCCCCAGCATTTT.

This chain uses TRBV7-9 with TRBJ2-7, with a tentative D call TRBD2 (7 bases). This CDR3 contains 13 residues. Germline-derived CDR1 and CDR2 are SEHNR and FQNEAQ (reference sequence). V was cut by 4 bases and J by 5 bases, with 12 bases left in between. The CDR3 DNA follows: TGTGCCAGCAGCTCCCCGGGGGGCCACGAGCAGTACTTC. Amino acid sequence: CASSSPGGHEQYF. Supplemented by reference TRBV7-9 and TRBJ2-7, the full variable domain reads DTGVSQNPRHKITKRGQNVTFRCDPISEHNRLYWYRQTLGQGPEFLTYFQNEAQLEKSRLLSDRFSAERPKGSFSTLEIQRTEQGDSAMYLCASSSPGGHEQYFGPGTRLTVT.

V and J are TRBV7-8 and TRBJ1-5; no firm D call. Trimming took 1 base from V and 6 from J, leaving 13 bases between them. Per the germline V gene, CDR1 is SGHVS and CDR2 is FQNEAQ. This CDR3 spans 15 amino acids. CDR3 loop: CASSLGFGPSQPQHF. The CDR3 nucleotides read TGTGCCAGCAGCTTAGGGTTTGGTCCTAGTCAGCCCCAGCATTTT. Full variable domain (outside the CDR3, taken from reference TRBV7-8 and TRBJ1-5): GAGVSQSPRYKVAKRGQDVALRCDPISGHVSLFWYQQALGQGPEFLTYFQNEAQLDKSGLPSDRFFAERPEGSVSTLKIQRTQQEDSAVYLCASSLGFGPSQPQHFGDGTRLSIL.

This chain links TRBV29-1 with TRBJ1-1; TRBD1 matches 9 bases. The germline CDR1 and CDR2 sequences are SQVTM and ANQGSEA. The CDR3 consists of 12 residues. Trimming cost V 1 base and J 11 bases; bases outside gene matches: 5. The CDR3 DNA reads TGCAGCGTTGAAGCTCGACAGGGGGAGGCTTTCTTT. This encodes CSVEARQGEAFF.

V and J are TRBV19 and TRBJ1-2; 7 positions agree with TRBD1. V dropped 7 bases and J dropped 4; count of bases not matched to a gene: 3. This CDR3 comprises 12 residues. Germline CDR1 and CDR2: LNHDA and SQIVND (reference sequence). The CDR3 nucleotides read TGTGCCAGTAAAGACAGGGTCTATGGCTACACCTTC. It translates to CASKDRVYGYTF.

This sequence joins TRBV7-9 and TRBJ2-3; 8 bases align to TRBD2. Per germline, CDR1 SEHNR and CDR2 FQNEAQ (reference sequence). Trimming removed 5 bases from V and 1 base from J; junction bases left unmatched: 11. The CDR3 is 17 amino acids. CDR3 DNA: TGTGCCAGCAGCACTCGAGCGGGGGATATCCGCACAGATACGCAGTATTTT. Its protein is CASSTRAGDIRTDTQYF.

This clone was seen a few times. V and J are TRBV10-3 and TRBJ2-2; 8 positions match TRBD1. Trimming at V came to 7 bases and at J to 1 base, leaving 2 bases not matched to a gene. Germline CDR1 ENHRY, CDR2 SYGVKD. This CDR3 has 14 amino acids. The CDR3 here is CAITGTGNTGELFF. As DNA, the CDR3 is TGTGCCATCACTGGGACAGGGAACACCGGGGAGCTGTTTTTT.

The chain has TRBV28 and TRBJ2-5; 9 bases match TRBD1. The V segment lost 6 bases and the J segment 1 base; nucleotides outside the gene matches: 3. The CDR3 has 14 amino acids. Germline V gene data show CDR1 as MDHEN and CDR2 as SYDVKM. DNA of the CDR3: TGTGCCAGCAGCCCGACAGGGGGCCAAGAGACCCAGTACTTC. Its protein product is CASSPTGGQETQYF.

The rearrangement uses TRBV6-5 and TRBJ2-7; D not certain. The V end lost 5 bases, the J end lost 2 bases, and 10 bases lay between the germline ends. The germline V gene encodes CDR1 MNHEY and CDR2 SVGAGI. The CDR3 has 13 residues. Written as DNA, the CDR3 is TGTGCCAGCAGTCCTGCCGGGCCCTACGAGCAGTACTTC. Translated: CASSPAGPYEQYF.

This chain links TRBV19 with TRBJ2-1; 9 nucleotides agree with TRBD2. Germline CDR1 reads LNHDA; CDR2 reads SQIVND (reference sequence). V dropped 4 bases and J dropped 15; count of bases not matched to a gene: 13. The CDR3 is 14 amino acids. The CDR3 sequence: CASSTNDRAGGLFF. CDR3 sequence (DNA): TGTGCCAGTAGTACCAATGATCGAGCGGGAGGTCTGTTCTTC. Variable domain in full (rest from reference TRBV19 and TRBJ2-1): DGGITQSPKYLFRKEGQNVTLSCEQNLNHDAMYWYRQDPGQGLRLIYYSQIVNDFQKGDIAEGYSVSREKKESFPLTVTSAQKNPTAFYLCASSTNDRAGGLFFGPGTRLTVL.

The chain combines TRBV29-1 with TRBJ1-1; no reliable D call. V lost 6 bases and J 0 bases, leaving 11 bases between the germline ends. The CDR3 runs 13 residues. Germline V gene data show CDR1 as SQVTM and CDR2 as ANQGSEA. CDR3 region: CSVKEPMNTEAFF. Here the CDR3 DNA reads TGCAGCGTGAAGGAGCCGATGAACACTGAAGCTTTCTTT.

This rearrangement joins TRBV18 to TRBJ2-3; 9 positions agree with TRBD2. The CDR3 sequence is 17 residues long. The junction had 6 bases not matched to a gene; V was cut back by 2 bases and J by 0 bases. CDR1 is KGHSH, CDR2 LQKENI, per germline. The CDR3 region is CASSPFTSGPSTDTQYF. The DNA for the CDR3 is TGTGCCAGCTCACCATTTACTAGCGGGCCGAGCACAGATACGCAGTATTTT. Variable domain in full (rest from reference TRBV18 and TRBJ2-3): NAGVMQNPRHLVRRRGQEARLRCSPMKGHSHVYWYRQLPEEGLKFMVYLQKENIIDESGMPKERFSAEFPKEGPSILRIQQVVRGDSAAYFCASSPFTSGPSTDTQYFGPGTRLTVL.